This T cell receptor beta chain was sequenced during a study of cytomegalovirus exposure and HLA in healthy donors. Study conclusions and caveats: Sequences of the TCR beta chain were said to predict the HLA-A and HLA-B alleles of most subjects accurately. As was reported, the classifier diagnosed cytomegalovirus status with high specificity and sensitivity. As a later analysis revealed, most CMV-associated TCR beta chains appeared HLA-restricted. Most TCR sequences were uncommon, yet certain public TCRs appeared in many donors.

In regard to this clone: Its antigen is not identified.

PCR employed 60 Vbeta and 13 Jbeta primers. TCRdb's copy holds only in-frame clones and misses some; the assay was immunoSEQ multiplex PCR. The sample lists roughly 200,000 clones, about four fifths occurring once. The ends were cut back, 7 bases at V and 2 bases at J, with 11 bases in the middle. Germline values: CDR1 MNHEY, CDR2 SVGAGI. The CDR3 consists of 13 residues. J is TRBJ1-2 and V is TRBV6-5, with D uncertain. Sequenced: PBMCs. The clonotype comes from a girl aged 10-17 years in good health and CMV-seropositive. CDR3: CASKERENYGYTF. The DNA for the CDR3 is TGTGCCAGCAAGGAGAGAGAGAACTATGGCTACACCTTC.